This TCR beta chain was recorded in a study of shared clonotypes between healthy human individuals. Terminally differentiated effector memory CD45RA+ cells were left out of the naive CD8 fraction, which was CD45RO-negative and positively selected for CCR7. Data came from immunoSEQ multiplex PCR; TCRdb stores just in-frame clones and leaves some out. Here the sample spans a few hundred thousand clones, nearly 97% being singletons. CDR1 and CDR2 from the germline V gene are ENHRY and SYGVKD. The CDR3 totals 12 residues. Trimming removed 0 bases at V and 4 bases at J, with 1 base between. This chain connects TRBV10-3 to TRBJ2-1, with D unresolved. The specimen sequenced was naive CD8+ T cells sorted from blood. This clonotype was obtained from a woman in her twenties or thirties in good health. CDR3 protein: CAISESYNEQFF. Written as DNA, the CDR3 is TGTGCCATCAGTGAGTCTTACAATGAGCAGTTCTTC.